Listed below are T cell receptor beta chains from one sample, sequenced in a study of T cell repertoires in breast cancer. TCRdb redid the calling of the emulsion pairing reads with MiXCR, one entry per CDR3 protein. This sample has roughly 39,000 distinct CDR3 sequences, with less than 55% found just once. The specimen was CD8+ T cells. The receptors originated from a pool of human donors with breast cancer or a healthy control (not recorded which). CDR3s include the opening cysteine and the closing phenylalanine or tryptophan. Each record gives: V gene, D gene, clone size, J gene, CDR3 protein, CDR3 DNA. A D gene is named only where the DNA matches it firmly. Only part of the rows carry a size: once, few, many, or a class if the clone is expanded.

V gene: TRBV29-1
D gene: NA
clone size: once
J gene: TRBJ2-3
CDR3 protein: CSVTGSDTQYF
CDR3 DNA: TGCAGCGTGACAGGTTCAGATACGCAGTATTTT

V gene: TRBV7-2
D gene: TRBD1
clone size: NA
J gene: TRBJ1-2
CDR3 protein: CASSLKTADRDSSNYGYTF
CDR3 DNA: TGTGCCAGCAGCTTAAAGACTGCGGATCGGGACAGTTCTAACTATGGCTACACCTTC

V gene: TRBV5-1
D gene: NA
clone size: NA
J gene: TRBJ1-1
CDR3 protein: CASSLKGPGMNTEAFF
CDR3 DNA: TGCGCCAGCAGCTTGAAAGGTCCAGGGATGAACACTGAAGCTTTCTTT

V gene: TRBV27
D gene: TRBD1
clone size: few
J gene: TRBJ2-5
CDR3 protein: CASSVGTVEETQYF
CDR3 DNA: TGTGCCAGCAGTGTAGGGACAGTGGAGGAGACCCAGTACTTC

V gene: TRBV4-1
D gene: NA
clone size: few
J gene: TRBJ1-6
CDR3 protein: CASSQARVGNSPLHF
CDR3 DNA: TGCGCCAGCAGCCAAGCGCGGGTCGGTAATTCACCCCTCCACTTT

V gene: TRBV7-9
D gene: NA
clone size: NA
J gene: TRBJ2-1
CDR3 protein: CASSTHEQLF
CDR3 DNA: TGTGCCAGCAGTACGCATGAGCAGCTCTTC

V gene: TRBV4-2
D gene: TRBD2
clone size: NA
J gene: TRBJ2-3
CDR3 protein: CASSHLTTSGTSTDTQYF
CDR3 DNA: TGTGCCAGCAGCCACCTAACCACTAGCGGAACAAGCACAGATACGCAGTATTTT

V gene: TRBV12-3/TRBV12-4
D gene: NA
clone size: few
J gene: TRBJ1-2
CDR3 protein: CASSLSGNYGYTF
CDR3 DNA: TGTGCCAGCAGTTTATCGGGGAACTATGGCTACACCTTC

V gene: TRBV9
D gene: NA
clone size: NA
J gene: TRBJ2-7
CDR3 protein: CASSVLPEGLGSGEQYF
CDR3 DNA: TGTGCCAGCAGCGTACTGCCTGAGGGTCTTGGGTCGGGCGAGCAGTACTTC

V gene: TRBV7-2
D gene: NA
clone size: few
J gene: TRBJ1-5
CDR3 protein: CASSFKFDQPQHF
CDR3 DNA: TGTGCCAGCAGCTTTAAATTCGATCAGCCCCAGCATTTT

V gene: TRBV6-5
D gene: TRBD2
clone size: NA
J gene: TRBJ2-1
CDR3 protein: CASSYSGTSGGYSYNEQFF
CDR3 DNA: TGTGCCAGCAGTTACTCCGGGACTAGCGGGGGGTACTCCTACAATGAGCAGTTCTTC

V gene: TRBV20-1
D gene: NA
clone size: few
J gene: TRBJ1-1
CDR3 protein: CSAQEPRLAFF
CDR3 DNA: TGCAGTGCTCAGGAGCCTAGATTAGCTTTCTTT

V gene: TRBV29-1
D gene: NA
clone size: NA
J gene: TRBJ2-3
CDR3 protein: CSTLRARAGTDTQYF
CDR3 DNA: TGCAGCACCCTCCGGGCACGGGCAGGGACAGATACGCAGTATTTT

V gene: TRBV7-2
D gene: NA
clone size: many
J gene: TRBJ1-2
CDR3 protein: CASSLGVSYGYTF
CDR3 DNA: TGTGCCAGCAGCTTAGGTGTCAGCTATGGCTACACCTTC

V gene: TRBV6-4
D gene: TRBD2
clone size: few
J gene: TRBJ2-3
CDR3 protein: CASSETSGGTDTQYF
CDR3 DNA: TGTGCCAGCAGTGAGACTAGCGGGGGCACAGATACGCAGTATTTT